The 15 T cell receptor beta chains in this list originate from one sample, sequenced in a study of blood T cell repertoires in COVID-19. The assay was immunoSEQ multiplex PCR, and TCRdb's table has in-frame clones only and misses some. The sample holds about 370,000 clones; roughly 90% are singletons and the top ten take around 3%. Material for sequencing was peripheral blood. All receptors derive from a woman in her 30s with COVID-19, enrolled during active disease.

The chain employs TRBV29-1 and TRBJ1-1; TRBD1 is a possible D gene (6 bases). Germline V lookup: CDR1 SQVTM, CDR2 ANQGSEA. This CDR3 contains 13 residues. V lost 6 bases to trimming and J lost 2 bases, with 13 bases between them. The CDR3 protein is CSVQNRENTEAFF. CDR3 in DNA: TGCAGCGTCCAAAACAGGGAAAACACTGAAGCTTTCTTT.

This chain uses TRBV7-8 with TRBJ2-5; tentatively, D is TRBD1 (5 bases). The CDR3 spans 13 residues. The germline V and J ends were trimmed by 3 bases and 1 base, with 6 bases remaining between them. Germline CDR1 reads SGHVS; CDR2 reads FQNEAQ. CDR3 protein: CASSFDSQETQYF. The DNA for the CDR3 is TGTGCCAGCAGCTTCGACAGCCAAGAGACCCAGTACTTC.

This sequence joins TRBV19 and TRBJ2-3; D ambiguous. V was pared by 6 bases and J by 0 bases, with 13 bases between. The CDR3 sequence is 15 residues long. CDR1 and CDR2 from the germline V gene are LNHDA and SQIVND (reference sequence). The CDR3 bases are TGTGCCAGTAGCCCTCTGGCCCCTAGCACAGATACGCAGTATTTT. Translating it yields CASSPLAPSTDTQYF.

This sequence joins TRBV19 and TRBJ2-1; TRBD1 might be the D (6 bases). V lost 7 bases to trimming and J lost 1 base, with 14 bases between them. This CDR3 has 15 amino acids. The germline V gene encodes CDR1 LNHDA and CDR2 SQIVND (reference sequence). The DNA of the CDR3 is TGTGCCAGTACCAATCAGGGGAATTCCTACAATGAGCAGTTCTTC. Protein sequence: CASTNQGNSYNEQFF. The full variable domain, rest sourced from reference TRBV19 and TRBJ2-1, is DGGITQSPKYLFRKEGQNVTLSCEQNLNHDAMYWYRQDPGQGLRLIYYSQIVNDFQKGDIAEGYSVSREKKESFPLTVTSAQKNPTAFYLCASTNQGNSYNEQFFGPGTRLTVL.

This clone was counted once. The genes are TRBV10-3 and TRBJ1-1, with D perhaps TRBD1 (6 bases). Germline V gene lookup returns CDR1 ENHRY and CDR2 SYGVKD. CDR3 length equals 14 residues. V shed 5 bases and J shed 0 bases, with 10 bases lying between them. CDR3 nucleotide sequence: TGTGCCATCAGTCCGGACAGAATGAACACTGAAGCTTTCTTT. It codes for CAISPDRMNTEAFF.

This chain joins TRBV10-2 and TRBJ2-1, with D perhaps matching TRBD2 (7 bases). Deletions cut 6 bases from V and 0 bases from J, with 15 bases between. Germline CDR1 and CDR2: WSHSY and SAAADI. The CDR3 totals 16 residues. The CDR3 here is CASRGGWTDSYNEQFF. CDR3 sequence (DNA): TGCGCCAGCAGGGGGGGGTGGACAGACTCCTACAATGAGCAGTTCTTC.

This clone was counted once. The rearrangement joins TRBV5-1 to TRBJ2-3; D gene uncertain. The CDR3 runs 13 residues. With 8 bases removed from V and 0 bases from J, the gap between germline ends came to 10 bases. CDR1 is SGHRS, CDR2 YFSETQ, per germline. As DNA, the CDR3 is TGCGCCAGTAACCCCCAGAGCACAGATACGCAGTATTTT. Its protein is CASNPQSTDTQYF.

V is TRBV4-3 and J is TRBJ2-2; D not certain. The CDR3 loop spans 14 amino acids. Trimming pared 2 bases from V and 9 bases from J, leaving 13 bases between. CDR1 is LGHNA, CDR2 YSLEER, per germline. The CDR3 nucleotides are TGCGCCAGCAGCCAAAATCCTCTTAACTGGGAGCTGTTTTTT. Translated, it gives CASSQNPLNWELFF.

The chain has TRBV10-1 and TRBJ2-5; D is perhaps TRBD2 (7 bases). The CDR3 spans 15 residues. Trimming stripped 5 bases from V and 7 bases from J, with 20 bases between. Germline values: CDR1 WNHNN, CDR2 SYGVQD (reference sequence). CDR3 nucleotides: TGCGCCAGCAGTTTGGAGGAGGGAGGGGGTGGGACCCAGTACTTC. This sequence encodes CASSLEEGGGGTQYF.

The CDR3 nucleotides are TGTGCCAGCACCCCTACAGGGCGGGCCAATGAGCAGTTCTTC. Encoded protein: CASTPTGRANEQFF. V usage is TRBV6-2 or TRBV6-3 and J usage is TRBJ2-1, with a tentative D call TRBD1 (6 bases). Trimming pared 7 bases from V and 6 bases from J, leaving 16 bases between. This CDR3 is 14 amino acids long. CDR1 is MNHEY, CDR2 SVGEGT, per germline.

The chain has TRBV6-5 and TRBJ2-2, with D perhaps TRBD1 (6 bases). V was shortened by 8 bases and J by 3 bases, with 13 bases between the two germline ends. From germline, CDR1 is MNHEY and CDR2 SVGAGI. CDR3 size: 14 residues. CDR3 in DNA: TGTGCCAGCCGAACAGGGTCGGACACCGGGGAGCTGTTTTTT. This sequence encodes CASRTGSDTGELFF.

CDR3 loop: CAISNGQGGTEAFF. The DNA for the CDR3 is TGTGCCATCAGTAACGGACAGGGCGGCACTGAAGCTTTCTTT. This chain joins TRBV10-3 and TRBJ1-1; 8 bases match TRBD1. The J segment lost 4 bases and the V segment lost 5 bases, leaving 6 bases of the junction unmatched. This CDR3 is built from 14 residues. Germline lookup yields CDR1 ENHRY and CDR2 SYGVKD.

V is TRBV18 and J is TRBJ2-7, with D perhaps TRBD1 (6 bases). The CDR3 totals 13 residues. Trimming removed 3 bases at V and 3 bases at J, with 9 bases between. Germline lookup yields CDR1 KGHSH and CDR2 LQKENI. The CDR3 loop reads CASSPGANYEQYV. The CDR3 DNA follows: TGTGCCAGCTCACCGGGGGCGAACTACGAGCAGTACGTC.

This sequence joins TRBV7-9 and TRBJ1-1, with 10 bases fitting TRBD1. The V gene's germline CDR1 is SEHNR and CDR2 FQNEAQ (reference sequence). This CDR3 is 16 amino acids long. J was trimmed by 4 bases and V by 3 bases; bases with no gene match: 8. The CDR3 DNA is TGTGCCAGCAGCTTCGCGGGACAGGGGCTGAGCACTGAAGCTTTCTTT. Encoded protein: CASSFAGQGLSTEAFF.

This sequence joins TRBV7-9 and TRBJ2-1; 10 bases agree with TRBD1. This CDR3 spans 15 amino acids. V shed 6 bases, J shed 4 bases, and the junction held 6 bases outside the gene matches. The germline V gene has CDR1 SEHNR and CDR2 FQNEAQ (reference sequence). In DNA, the CDR3 is TGTGCCAGCAGTAATCCGGGACAGGGGTACAATGAGCAGTTCTTC. This gives the protein CASSNPGQGYNEQFF.